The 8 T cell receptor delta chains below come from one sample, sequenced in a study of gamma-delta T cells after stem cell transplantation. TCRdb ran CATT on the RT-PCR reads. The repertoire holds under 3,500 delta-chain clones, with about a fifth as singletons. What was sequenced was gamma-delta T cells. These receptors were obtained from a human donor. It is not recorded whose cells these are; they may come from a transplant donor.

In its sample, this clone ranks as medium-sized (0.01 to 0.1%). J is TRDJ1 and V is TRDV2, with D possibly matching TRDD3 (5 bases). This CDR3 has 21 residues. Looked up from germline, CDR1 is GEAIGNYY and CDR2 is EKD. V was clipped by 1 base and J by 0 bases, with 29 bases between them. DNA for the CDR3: TGTGCCTGTGACACTCTACGATTTCTGGGACATACGGATCTGTACACCGATAAACTCATCTTT. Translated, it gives CACDTLRFLGHTDLYTDKLIF.

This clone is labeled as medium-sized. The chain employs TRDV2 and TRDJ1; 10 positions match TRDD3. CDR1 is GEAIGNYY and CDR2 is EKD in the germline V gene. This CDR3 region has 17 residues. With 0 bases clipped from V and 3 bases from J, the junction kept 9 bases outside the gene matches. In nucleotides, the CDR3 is TGTGCCTGTGACACCGTGGAAAGTGGGGGATACCCCGATAAACTCATCTTT. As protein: CACDTVESGGYPDKLIF.

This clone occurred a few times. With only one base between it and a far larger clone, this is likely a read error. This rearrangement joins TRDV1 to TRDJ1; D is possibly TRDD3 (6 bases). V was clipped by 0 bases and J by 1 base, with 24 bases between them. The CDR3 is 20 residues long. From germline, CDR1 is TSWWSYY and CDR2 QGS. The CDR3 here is CALGELEFPLAGDCTDKLIF. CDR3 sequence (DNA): TGTGCTCTTGGGGAACTGGAGTTCCCCCTTGCGGGGGACTGCACCGATAAACTCATCTTT.

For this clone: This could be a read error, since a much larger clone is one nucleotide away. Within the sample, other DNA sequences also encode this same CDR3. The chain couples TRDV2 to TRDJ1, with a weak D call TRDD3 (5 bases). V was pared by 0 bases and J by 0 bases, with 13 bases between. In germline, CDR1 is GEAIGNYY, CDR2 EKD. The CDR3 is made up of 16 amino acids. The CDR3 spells CACDTVWERYTDKLIF. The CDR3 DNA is TGTGCCTGTGACACCGTCTGGGAGAGGTACACCGATAAACTCATCTTT.

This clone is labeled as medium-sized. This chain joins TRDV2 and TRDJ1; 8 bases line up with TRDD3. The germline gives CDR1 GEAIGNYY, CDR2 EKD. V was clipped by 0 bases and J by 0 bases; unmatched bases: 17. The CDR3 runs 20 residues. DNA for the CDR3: TGTGCCTGTGACACCGTCTTCGATACTGGGGGTTCGGGATACACCGATAAACTCATCTTT. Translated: CACDTVFDTGGSGYTDKLIF.

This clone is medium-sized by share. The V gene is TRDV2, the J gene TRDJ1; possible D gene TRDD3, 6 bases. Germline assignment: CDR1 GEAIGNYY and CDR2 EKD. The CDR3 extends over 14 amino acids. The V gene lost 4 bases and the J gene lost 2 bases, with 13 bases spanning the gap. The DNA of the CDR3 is TGTGCCTGTGATACCCTGGGGACAACCGATAAACTCATCTTT. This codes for CACDTLGTTDKLIF.

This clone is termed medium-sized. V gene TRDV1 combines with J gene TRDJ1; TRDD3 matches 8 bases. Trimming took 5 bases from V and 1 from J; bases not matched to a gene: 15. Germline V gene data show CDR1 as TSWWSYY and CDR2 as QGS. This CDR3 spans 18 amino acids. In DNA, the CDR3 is TGTGCTCTTGGGAGCTACGGCTGGGGGAGCCCCGGCACCGATAAACTCATCTTT. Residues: CALGSYGWGSPGTDKLIF.

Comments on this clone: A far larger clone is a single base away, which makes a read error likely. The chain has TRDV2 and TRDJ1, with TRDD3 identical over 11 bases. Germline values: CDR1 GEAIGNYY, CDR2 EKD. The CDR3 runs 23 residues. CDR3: CARDPLFSARDGGYVFLTDKLIF. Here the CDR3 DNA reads TGTGCCCGTGACCCCCTCTTTAGTGCCCGCGATGGGGGATACGTGTTTTTGACCGATAAACTCATCTTT.